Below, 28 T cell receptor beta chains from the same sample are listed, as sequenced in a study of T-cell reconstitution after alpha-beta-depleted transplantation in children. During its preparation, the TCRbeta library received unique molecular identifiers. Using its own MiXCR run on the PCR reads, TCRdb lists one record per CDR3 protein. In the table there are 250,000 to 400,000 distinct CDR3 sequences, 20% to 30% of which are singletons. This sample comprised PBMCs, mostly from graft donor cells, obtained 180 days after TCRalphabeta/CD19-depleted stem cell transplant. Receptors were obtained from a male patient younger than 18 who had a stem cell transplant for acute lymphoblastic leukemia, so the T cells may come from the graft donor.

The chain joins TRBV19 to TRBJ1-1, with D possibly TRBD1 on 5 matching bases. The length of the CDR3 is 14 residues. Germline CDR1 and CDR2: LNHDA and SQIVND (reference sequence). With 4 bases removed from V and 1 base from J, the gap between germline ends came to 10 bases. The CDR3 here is CASSNGAANTEAFF. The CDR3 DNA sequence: TGTGCCAGTAGTAACGGGGCAGCGAACACTGAAGCTTTCTTT.

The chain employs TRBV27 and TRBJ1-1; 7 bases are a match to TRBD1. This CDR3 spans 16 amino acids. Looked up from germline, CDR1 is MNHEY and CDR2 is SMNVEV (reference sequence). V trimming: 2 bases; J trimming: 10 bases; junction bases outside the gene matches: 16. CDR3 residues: CASSLIGTEQVRGAFF. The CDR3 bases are TGTGCCAGCAGTTTAATAGGGACAGAACAAGTCCGGGGAGCTTTCTTT.

The CDR3 reads CSAPGRTFYEQYF. The CDR3 nucleotides are TGCAGTGCTCCGGGACGGACTTTCTACGAGCAGTACTTC. The chain uses TRBV20-1 and TRBJ2-7; D tentatively reads TRBD1 or TRBD2 (5 bases each). Per the germline V gene, CDR1 is DFQATT and CDR2 is SNEGSKA (reference sequence). This CDR3 has 13 residues. V lost 5 bases to trimming and J lost 3 bases, with 14 bases between them.

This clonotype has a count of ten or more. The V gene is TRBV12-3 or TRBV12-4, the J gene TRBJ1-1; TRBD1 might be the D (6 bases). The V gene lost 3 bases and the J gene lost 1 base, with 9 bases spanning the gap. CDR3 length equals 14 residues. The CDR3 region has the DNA TGTGCCAGCAGTTTCGGACAGCAGAACACTGAAGCTTTCTTT. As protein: CASSFGQQNTEAFF.

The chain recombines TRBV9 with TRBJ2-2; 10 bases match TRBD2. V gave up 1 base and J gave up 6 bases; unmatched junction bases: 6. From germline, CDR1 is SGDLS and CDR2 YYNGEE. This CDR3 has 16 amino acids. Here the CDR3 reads CASSVRAGGGAGELFF. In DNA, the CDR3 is TGTGCCAGCAGCGTACGAGCGGGGGGGGGAGCCGGGGAGCTGTTTTTT.

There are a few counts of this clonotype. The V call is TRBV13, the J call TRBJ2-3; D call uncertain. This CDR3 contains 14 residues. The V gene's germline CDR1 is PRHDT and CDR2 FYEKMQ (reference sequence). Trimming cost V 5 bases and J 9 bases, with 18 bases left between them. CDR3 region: CASSKALVHLTQYF. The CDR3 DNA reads TGTGCCAGCAGCAAAGCCCTAGTTCATCTCACGCAGTATTTT.

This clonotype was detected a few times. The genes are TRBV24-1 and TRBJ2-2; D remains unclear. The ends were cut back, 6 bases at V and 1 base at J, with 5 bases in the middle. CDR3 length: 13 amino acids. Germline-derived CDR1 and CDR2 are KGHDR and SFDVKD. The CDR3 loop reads CATSRKNTGELFF. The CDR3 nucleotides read TGTGCCACCAGTCGAAAGAACACCGGGGAGCTGTTTTTT.

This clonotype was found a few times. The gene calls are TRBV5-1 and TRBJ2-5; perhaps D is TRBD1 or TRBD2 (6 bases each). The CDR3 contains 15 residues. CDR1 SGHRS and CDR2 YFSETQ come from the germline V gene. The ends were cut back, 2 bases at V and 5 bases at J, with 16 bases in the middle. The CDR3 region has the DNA TGCGCCAGCAGCTTCTCGGGACAAGGAGGGGAGACCCAGTACTTC. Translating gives CASSFSGQGGETQYF.

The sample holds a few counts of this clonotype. CDR3 region: CASNLAGVYNEQFF. CDR3 bases: TGCGCCAGCAATCTAGCGGGAGTGTACAATGAGCAGTTCTTC. V gene TRBV4-1 combines with J gene TRBJ2-1; 10 bases are shared with TRBD2. CDR3 length equals 14 residues. Germline CDR1 reads MGHRA; CDR2 reads YSYEKL. V gave up 7 bases and J gave up 4 bases; unmatched junction bases: 4.

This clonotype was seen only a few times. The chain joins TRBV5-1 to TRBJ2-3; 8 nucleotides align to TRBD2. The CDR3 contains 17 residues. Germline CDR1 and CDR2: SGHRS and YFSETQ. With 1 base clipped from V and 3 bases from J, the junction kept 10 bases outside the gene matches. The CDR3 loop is CASSLKPGPGGTDTQYF. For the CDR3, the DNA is TGCGCCAGCAGCTTGAAACCGGGGCCGGGGGGGACAGATACGCAGTATTTT.

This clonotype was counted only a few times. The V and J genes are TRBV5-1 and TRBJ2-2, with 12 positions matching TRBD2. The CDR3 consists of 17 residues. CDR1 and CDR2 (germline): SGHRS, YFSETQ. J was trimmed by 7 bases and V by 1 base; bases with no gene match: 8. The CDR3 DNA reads TGCGCCAGCAGCTTGAGTCAACCGGGACTAGCGGGCGGGGAGCTGTTTTTT. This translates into CASSLSQPGLAGGELFF. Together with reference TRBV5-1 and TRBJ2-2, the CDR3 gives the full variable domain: KAGVTQTPRYLIKTRGQQVTLSCSPISGHRSVSWYQQTPGQGLQFLFEYFSETQRNKGNFPGRFSGRQFSNSRSEMNVSTLELGDSALYLCASSLSQPGLAGGELFFGEGSRLTVL.

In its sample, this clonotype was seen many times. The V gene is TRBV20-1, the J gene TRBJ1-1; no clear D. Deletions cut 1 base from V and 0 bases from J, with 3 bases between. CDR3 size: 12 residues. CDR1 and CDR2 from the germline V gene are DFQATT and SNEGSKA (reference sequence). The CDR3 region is CSARVLNTEAFF. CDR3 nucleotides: TGCAGTGCTAGAGTTCTGAACACTGAAGCTTTCTTT.

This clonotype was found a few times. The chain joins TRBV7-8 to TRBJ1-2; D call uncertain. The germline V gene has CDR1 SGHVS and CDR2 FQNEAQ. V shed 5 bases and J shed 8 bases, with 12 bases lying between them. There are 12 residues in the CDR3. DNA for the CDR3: TGTGCCAGCAGCCCCTATGGGAAGGGCTACACCTTC. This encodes CASSPYGKGYTF.

Here the CDR3 reads CASSSLPEQALGSNQPQHF. DNA for the CDR3: TGTGCCAGCAGCTCCCTTCCGGAACAGGCCTTAGGAAGCAATCAGCCCCAGCATTTT. The chain employs TRBV11-2 and TRBJ1-5; TRBD1 might be the D (5 bases). The germline V and J ends were trimmed by 4 bases and 1 base, with 23 bases remaining between them. There are 19 residues in the CDR3. The germline V gene has CDR1 SGHAT and CDR2 FQNNGV. Full variable domain (rest looked up from reference TRBV11-2 and TRBJ1-5): EAGVAQSPRYKIIEKRQSVAFWCNPISGHATLYWYQQILGQGPKLLIQFQNNGVVDDSQLPKDRFSAERLKGVDSTLKIQPAKLEDSAVYLCASSSLPEQALGSNQPQHFGDGTRLSIL.

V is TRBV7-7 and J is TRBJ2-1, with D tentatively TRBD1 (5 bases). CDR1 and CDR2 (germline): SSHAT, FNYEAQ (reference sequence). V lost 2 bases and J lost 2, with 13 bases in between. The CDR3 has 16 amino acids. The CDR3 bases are TGTGCCAGCAGCTTAAGTTCAGTAGGGGCCTACAATGAGCAGTTCTTC. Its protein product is CASSLSSVGAYNEQFF.

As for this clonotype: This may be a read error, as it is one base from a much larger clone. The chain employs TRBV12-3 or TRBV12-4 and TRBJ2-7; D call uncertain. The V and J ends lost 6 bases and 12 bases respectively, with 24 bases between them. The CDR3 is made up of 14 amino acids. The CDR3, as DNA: TGTGCCAGCAGCCAGACCGGGCCCACTTTTGTTGGGTACTTC. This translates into CASSQTGPTFVGYF.

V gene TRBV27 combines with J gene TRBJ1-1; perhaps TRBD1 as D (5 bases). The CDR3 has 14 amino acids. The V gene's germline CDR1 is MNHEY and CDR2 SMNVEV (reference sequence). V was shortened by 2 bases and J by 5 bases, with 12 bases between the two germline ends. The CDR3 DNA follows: TGTGCCAGCAGTTTAGGGGCGGGGGGGACTGAAGCTTTCTTT. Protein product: CASSLGAGGTEAFF.

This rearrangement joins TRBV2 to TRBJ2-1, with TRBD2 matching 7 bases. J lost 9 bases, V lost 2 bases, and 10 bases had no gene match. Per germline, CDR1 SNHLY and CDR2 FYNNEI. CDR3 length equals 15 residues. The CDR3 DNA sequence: TGTGCCAGCAGTGAAAGAGGGAGGGCCTTTCGTGAGCAGTTCTTC. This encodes CASSERGRAFREQFF.

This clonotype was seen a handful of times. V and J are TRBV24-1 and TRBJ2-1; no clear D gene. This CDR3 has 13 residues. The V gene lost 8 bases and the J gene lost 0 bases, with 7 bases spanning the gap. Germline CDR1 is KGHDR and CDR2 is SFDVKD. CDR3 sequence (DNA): TGTGCCACCAAGATGAGCTCCTACAATGAGCAGTTCTTC. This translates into CATKMSSYNEQFF.

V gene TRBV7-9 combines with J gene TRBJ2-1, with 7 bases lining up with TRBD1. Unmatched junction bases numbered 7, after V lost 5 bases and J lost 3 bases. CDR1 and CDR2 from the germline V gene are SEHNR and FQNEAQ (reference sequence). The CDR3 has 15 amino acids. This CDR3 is CASSPRQGGYNEQFF. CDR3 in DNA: TGTGCCAGCAGCCCGCGACAGGGTGGCTACAATGAGCAGTTCTTC.

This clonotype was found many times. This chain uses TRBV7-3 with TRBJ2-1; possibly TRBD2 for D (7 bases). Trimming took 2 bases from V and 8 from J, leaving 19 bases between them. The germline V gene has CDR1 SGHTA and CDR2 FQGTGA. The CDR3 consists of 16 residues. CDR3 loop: CASSLLGGGQTHEQFF. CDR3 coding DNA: TGTGCCAGCAGCTTATTAGGGGGAGGGCAGACCCATGAGCAGTTCTTC. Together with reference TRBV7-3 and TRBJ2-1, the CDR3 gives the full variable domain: GAGVSQTPSNKVTEKGKYVELRCDPISGHTALYWYRQSLGQGPEFLIYFQGTGAADDSGLPNDRFFAVRPEGSVSTLKIQRTERGDSAVYLCASSLLGGGQTHEQFFGPGTRLTVL.

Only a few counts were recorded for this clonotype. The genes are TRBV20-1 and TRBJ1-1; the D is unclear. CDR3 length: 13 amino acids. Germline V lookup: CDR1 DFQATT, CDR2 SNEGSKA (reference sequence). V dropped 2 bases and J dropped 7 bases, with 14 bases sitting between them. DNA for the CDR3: TGCAGTGCTAGACCCCCCTGGGCTGTTGAAGCTTTCTTT. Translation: CSARPPWAVEAFF.

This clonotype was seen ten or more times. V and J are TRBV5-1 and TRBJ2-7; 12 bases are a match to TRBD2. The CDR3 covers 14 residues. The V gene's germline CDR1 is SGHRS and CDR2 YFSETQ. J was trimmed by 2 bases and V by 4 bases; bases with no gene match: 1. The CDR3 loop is CASSRLAGAYEQYF. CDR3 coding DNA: TGCGCCAGCAGCCGACTAGCGGGAGCCTACGAGCAGTACTTC.

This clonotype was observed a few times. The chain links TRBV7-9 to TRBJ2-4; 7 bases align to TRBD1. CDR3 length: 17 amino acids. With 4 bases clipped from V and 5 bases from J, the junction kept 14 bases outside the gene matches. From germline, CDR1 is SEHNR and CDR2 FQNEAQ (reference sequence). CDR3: CASSSLRTGVRQNIQYF. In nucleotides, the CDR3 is TGTGCCAGCAGCTCACTCCGGACAGGTGTACGCCAAAACATTCAGTACTTC.

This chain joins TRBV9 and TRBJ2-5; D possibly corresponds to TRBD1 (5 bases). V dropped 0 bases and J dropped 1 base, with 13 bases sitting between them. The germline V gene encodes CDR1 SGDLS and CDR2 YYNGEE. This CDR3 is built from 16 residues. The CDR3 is CASSVGLGRIQETQYF. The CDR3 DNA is TGTGCCAGCAGCGTAGGTCTGGGGCGGATCCAAGAGACCCAGTACTTC.

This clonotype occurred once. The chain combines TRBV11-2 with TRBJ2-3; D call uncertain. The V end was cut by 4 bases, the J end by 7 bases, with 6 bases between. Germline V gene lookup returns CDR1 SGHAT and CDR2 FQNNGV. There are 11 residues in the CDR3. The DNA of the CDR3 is TGTGCCAGCAGCTCGTCTTATACGCAGTATTTT. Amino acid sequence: CASSSSYTQYF.

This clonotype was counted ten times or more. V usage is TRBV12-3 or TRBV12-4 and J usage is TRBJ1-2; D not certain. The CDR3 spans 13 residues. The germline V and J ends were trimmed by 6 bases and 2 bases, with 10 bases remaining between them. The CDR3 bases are TGTGCCAGCAGGCAGGAGCTGAACTATGGCTACACCTTC. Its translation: CASRQELNYGYTF.

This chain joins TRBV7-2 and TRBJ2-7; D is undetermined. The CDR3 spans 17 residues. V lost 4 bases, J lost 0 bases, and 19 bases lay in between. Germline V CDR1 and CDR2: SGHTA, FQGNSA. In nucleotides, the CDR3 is TGTGCCAGCAGCTCCGTCGCAGCGTGGCCCTTCTCCTACGAGCAGTACTTC. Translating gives CASSSVAAWPFSYEQYF.